The entry that follows covers one T cell receptor (beta chain) sequence. The ends were cut back, 0 bases at V and 6 bases at J, with 14 bases in the middle. The length of the CDR3 is 15 residues. From germline, CDR1 is LGHNA and CDR2 YNFKEQ. Clones were read by immunoSEQ multiplex PCR, and TCRdb kept only the in-frame ones, dropping some. The table records about 140,000 clones, 70% to 90% of them present only once. This sample was included in a study of blood T cell repertoires in COVID-19. Study information: Italy, Spain and the United States were the sources of the convalescent and acute COVID-19 samples. Sources were T cells, B-cell-depleted T cells, or PBMCs; the material itself was cDNA or gDNA.

Input material: peripheral blood. This TCR was sampled from a woman of 80 years or more with acute or convalescent COVID-19. J is TRBJ1-2 and V is TRBV4-2, with a weak D call TRBD1 (5 bases). In DNA form, the CDR3 reads TGTGCCAGCAGCCAAGAGGGGCAGGGTGCGGATGGCTACACCTTC. Translating it yields CASSQEGQGADGYTF.